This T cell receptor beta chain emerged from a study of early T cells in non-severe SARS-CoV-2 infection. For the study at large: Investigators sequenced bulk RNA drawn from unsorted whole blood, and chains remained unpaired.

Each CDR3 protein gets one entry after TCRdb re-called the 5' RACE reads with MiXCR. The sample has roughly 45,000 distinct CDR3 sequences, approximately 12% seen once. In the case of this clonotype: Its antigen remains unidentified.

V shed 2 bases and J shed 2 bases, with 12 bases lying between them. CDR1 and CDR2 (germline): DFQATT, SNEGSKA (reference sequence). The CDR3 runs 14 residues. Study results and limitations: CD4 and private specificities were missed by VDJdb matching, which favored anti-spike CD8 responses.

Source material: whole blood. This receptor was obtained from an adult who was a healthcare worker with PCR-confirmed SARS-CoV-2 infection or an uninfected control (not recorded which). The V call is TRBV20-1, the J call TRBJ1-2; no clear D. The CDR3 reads CSARPGSENYGYTF. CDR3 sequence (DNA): TGCAGTGCTAGACCCGGGAGTGAAAACTATGGCTACACCTTC.